The next 19 T cell receptor beta chains were all read from a single sample in a study of beta chain features in type 1 diabetes. The study reverse transcribed the entire isolated RNA, so it sequenced expressed TCRB transcripts. Assay: immunoSEQ multiplex PCR; the TCRdb copy retains only in-frame clones and omits some. The data contain about 240,000 clones, around a quarter of them singletons. The sequenced sample consisted of central memory CD4+ T cells from blood. The receptors were gathered from a man aged 25 to 45 in good health.

The chain links TRBV10-3 to TRBJ1-5, with D perhaps matching TRBD1 (5 bases). The germline gives CDR1 ENHRY, CDR2 SYGVKD. Trimming left V 0 bases short and J 4 bases short, with 10 bases between. The length of the CDR3 is 15 residues. This CDR3 is CAISESGTANQPQHF. The CDR3 nucleotides are TGTGCCATCAGTGAGTCGGGGACGGCAAATCAGCCCCAGCATTTT.

J is TRBJ2-6 and V is TRBV21-1; the table names TRBD1, a call not compared with the DNA. TRBV21-1 is described as a pseudogene. This CDR3 contains 18 residues. CDR3 bases: TGTGCCAGCAGCCGAACGACAGGGATATACTCTGGGGCCAACGTCCTGACTTTC. Translating gives CASSRTTGIYSGANVLTF.

This clone was recorded a few times. The chain joins TRBV6-1 to TRBJ1-2; the D is unclear. Trimming left V 2 bases short and J 9 bases short, with 10 bases between. The CDR3 loop spans 12 amino acids. In germline, CDR1 is MNHNS, CDR2 SASEGT. CDR3 bases: TGTGCCAGCAGTGAATCTACAGTAAGCTACACCTTC. This sequence encodes CASSESTVSYTF.

Here the CDR3 DNA reads TGTGCCAGCAGTTACCAGCGGGGGGGATCCTACGAGCAGTACTTC. This gives the protein CASSYQRGGSYEQYF. The chain has TRBV6-5 and TRBJ2-7, with TRBD2 matching over 10 bases. Germline CDR1 reads MNHEY; CDR2 reads SVGAGI. V was pared by 2 bases and J by 1 base, with 2 bases of the junction left unmatched. The CDR3 is made up of 15 amino acids.

The rearrangement joins TRBV28 to TRBJ1-5; D not certain. V shed 2 bases and J shed 5 bases, with 10 bases lying between them. CDR1 is MDHEN, CDR2 SYDVKM, per germline. The CDR3 loop spans 14 amino acids. The CDR3 nucleotides read TGTGCCAGCAGTTTACCAGACCTCTATCAGCCCCAGCATTTT. Protein: CASSLPDLYQPQHF.

This clone was detected a few times. The chain joins TRBV29-1 to TRBJ1-2, with TRBD1 as a possible D gene (6 bases). V lost 1 base and J lost 1, with 22 bases in between. Germline values: CDR1 SQVTM, CDR2 ANQGSEA. The CDR3 contains 18 residues. In nucleotides, the CDR3 is TGCAGCGTTGAAGTTGCTCCAGGGGTTGGAGGATATAACTATGGCTACACCTTC. Its translation: CSVEVAPGVGGYNYGYTF. The entire variable domain, with the rest obtained from reference TRBV29-1 and TRBJ1-2, is as follows: SAVISQKPSRDICQRGTSLTIQCQVDSQVTMMFWYRQQPGQSLTLIATANQGSEATYESGFVIDKFPISRPNLTFSTLTVSNMSPEDSSIYLCSVEVAPGVGGYNYGYTFGSGTRLTVV.

The chain combines TRBV7-2 with TRBJ2-7; no firm D call. The CDR3 is 14 residues long. V was pared by 3 bases and J by 2 bases, with 11 bases between. Germline V gene lookup returns CDR1 SGHTA and CDR2 FQGNSA. The CDR3 nucleotides are TGTGCCAGCAGCTTGTTGGTATCGGCCTACGAGCAGTACTTC. This codes for CASSLLVSAYEQYF.

This clone appeared a few times. The CDR3: CASRYWTSGYEQYF. The CDR3 region has the DNA TGCGCCAGCAGGTATTGGACTAGCGGCTACGAGCAGTACTTC. J is TRBJ2-7 and V is TRBV5-1; 10 bases line up with TRBD2. The junction had 5 bases not matched to a gene; V was cut back by 5 bases and J by 3 bases. The CDR3 is made up of 14 amino acids. Germline CDR1 SGHRS, CDR2 YFSETQ.

The table lists this clone with a few counts. This chain's CDR3 is CASSLEGRGLGETQYF. The CDR3 nucleotides are TGCGCCAGCAGCTTGGAGGGCAGGGGGCTTGGAGAGACCCAGTACTTC. This chain connects TRBV5-1 to TRBJ2-5, with 8 bases aligning to TRBD1. V shed 0 bases and J 4 bases; nucleotides not matched to a gene: 8. In germline, CDR1 is SGHRS, CDR2 YFSETQ. The length of the CDR3 is 16 residues.

This clone was recorded many times. The CDR3: CASSHTPRRETQYF. The DNA of the CDR3 is TGCGCCAGCAGTCACACTCCCCGTAGGGAGACCCAGTACTTC. The chain links TRBV10-2 to TRBJ2-5; D gene ambiguous. The CDR3 covers 14 residues. The V gene's germline CDR1 is WSHSY and CDR2 SAAADI. With 5 bases removed from V and 5 bases from J, the gap between germline ends came to 15 bases.

In its sample, this clone was seen a few times. This sequence joins TRBV29-1 and TRBJ2-3; the match to TRBD2 covers 8 bases. Germline V gives CDR1 SQVTM, CDR2 ANQGSEA. CDR3 length: 13 amino acids. Trimming at V came to 7 bases and at J to 2 bases, leaving 5 bases not matched to a gene. CDR3 region: CSAASGYTDTQYF. Here the CDR3 DNA reads TGCAGCGCCGCTAGCGGGTACACAGATACGCAGTATTTT.

This clone was picked up a small number of times. The V call is TRBV5-6, the J call TRBJ2-1, with 15 bases identical to TRBD2. Germline V gives CDR1 SGHDT, CDR2 YYEEEE. V dropped 6 bases and J dropped 6; count of bases not matched to a gene: 10. The CDR3 length is 17 residues. Here the CDR3 reads CASNGLAGGKEGNEQFF. The DNA of the CDR3 is TGTGCCAGCAACGGACTAGCGGGAGGGAAAGAAGGCAATGAGCAGTTCTTC.

The table lists this clone with a few counts. The rearrangement uses TRBV30 and TRBJ1-3; D call uncertain. The germline V gene encodes CDR1 GTSNPN and CDR2 SVGIG (reference sequence). The CDR3 extends over 12 amino acids. V gave up 7 bases and J gave up 4 bases, with 11 bases separating them. This chain's CDR3 is CASLTIGNTIYF. Here the CDR3 DNA reads TGTGCCTCATTAACTATCGGAAACACCATATATTTT.

This clone was observed a handful of times. The chain links TRBV5-6 to TRBJ2-6; D remains ambiguous. V was cut by 4 bases and J by 1 base, with 9 bases left in between. There are 15 residues in the CDR3. Germline V gene data show CDR1 as SGHDT and CDR2 as YYEEEE. Here the CDR3 DNA reads TGTGCCAGCAGCGTTCAGGTTTCTGGGGCCAACGTCCTGACTTTC. Amino acid sequence: CASSVQVSGANVLTF. Filled out from reference TRBV5-6 and TRBJ2-6, the complete variable domain reads DAGVTQSPTHLIKTRGQQVTLRCSPKSGHDTVSWYQQALGQGPQFIFQYYEEEERQRGNFPDRFSGHQFPNYSSELNVNALLLGDSALYLCASSVQVSGANVLTFGAGSRLTVL.

This clone was observed a handful of times. This chain links TRBV5-4 with TRBJ1-1, with TRBD1 identical over 9 bases. This CDR3 has 15 amino acids. The V gene's germline CDR1 is SGHNT and CDR2 YYREEE (reference sequence). V lost 4 bases to trimming and J lost 3 bases; unmatched junction nucleotides: 7. The CDR3 loop reads CASSRWTGADTEAFF. The CDR3 coding sequence is TGTGCCAGCAGCAGGTGGACAGGGGCGGACACTGAAGCTTTCTTT.

V usage is TRBV29-1 and J usage is TRBJ2-1, with unresolved D. Trimming shortened V by 4 bases and J by 0 bases, and 7 bases separated the two germline ends. There are 13 residues in the CDR3. In germline, CDR1 is SQVTM, CDR2 ANQGSEA. The CDR3 spells CSVVASSYNEQFF. For the CDR3, the DNA is TGCAGCGTTGTAGCAAGCTCCTACAATGAGCAGTTCTTC.

The chain employs TRBV20-1 and TRBJ1-2; D is unresolved. Germline CDR1 is DFQATT and CDR2 is SNEGSKA (reference sequence). The CDR3 has 11 amino acids. Trimming pared 0 bases from V and 9 bases from J, leaving 8 bases between. CDR3 sequence: CSARDGASYTF. The DNA of the CDR3 is TGCAGTGCTAGAGACGGAGCGAGCTACACCTTC.

J is TRBJ2-1 and V is TRBV4-1; a possible D gene is TRBD1 (6 bases). The CDR3 loop spans 15 amino acids. Germline V gene lookup returns CDR1 MGHRA and CDR2 YSYEKL. Trimming shortened V by 1 base and J by 10 bases, and 17 bases separated the two germline ends. CDR3 sequence reads: CASSQVPGASVEQFF. For the CDR3, the DNA is TGCGCCAGCAGCCAAGTGCCAGGGGCCTCAGTGGAGCAGTTCTTC.

The chain employs TRBV7-2 and TRBJ2-1; TRBD2 is a possible D gene (6 bases). This CDR3 is 13 amino acids long. V lost 4 bases, J lost 12 bases, and 16 bases lay in between. CDR1 and CDR2 from the germline V gene are SGHTA and FQGNSA. The CDR3 spells CASSSGTRGVQFF. The CDR3 DNA is TGTGCCAGCAGCTCCGGGACTCGGGGTGTGCAGTTCTTC.